These T cell receptor beta chains were read from a single sample in a study of cytomegalovirus exposure and HLA in healthy donors. Sequencing used immunoSEQ multiplex PCR; TCRdb keeps in-frame clones, though not all of them. The sample contains 90,000 to 110,000 clones, 78% of which appear only once. The sequenced material came from PBMCs. Receptors were obtained from a male donor in good health and CMV-seronegative. Both conserved end residues are part of each CDR3. The D gene is left open where the match is weak. Part of the rows lack a size; the others show once, few, many or a class for expanded clones.

d_gene,j_gene,v_gene,abundance,CDR3aa,CDR3nt
-,TRBJ1-3,TRBV5-1,few,CASSLADYSGNTIYF,TGCGCCAGCAGCTTGGCCGACTACTCTGGAAACACCATATATTTT
TRBD1,TRBJ2-7,TRBV27,few,CASQRTGGYEQYF,TGTGCCAGCCAAAGGACAGGGGGCTACGAGCAGTACTTC
TRBD1,TRBJ1-1,TRBV19,-,CASSRGQGGAFF,TGTGCCAGTAGTAGGGGACAGGGGGGAGCTTTCTTT
TRBD1,TRBJ1-2,TRBV6-1,-,CASSEGTGVYGYTF,TGTGCCAGCAGTGAAGGGACAGGGGTATATGGCTACACCTTC
-,TRBJ1-2,TRBV4-1,few,CASSQDVTVNYGYTF,TGCGCCAGCAGCCAAGATGTGACAGTTAACTATGGCTACACCTTC
-,TRBJ2-2,TRBV11-3,-,CASSHPVGLASLTGELFF,TGTGCCAGCAGTCACCCGGTAGGGCTAGCGAGCTTAACCGGGGAGCTGTTTTTT
TRBD1,TRBJ2-7,TRBV5-6,-,CASSSWTGYYEQYF,TGTGCCAGCAGCTCCTGGACAGGCTATTACGAGCAGTACTTC
TRBD1,TRBJ1-2,TRBV4-3,-,CASSQEGGQGSSYGYTF,TGCGCCAGCAGCCAAGAGGGGGGACAGGGTAGCAGCTATGGCTACACCTTC
TRBD2,TRBJ2-2,TRBV7-3,-,CASSLAPSGRGTGELFF,TGTGCCAGCAGCTTGGCTCCTAGCGGGAGAGGTACCGGGGAGCTGTTTTTT
TRBD1,TRBJ1-1,TRBV4-2,-,CASSSLGQGREGTEAFF,TGTGCCAGCAGCTCTCTGGGACAGGGGAGGGAGGGCACTGAAGCTTTCTTT
-,TRBJ1-2,TRBV5-1,once,CASSLAQGPGGYTF,TGCGCCAGCAGCTTGGCTCAGGGCCCAGGGGGCTACACCTTC
TRBD2,TRBJ2-2,TRBV19,-,CAISGRGELFF,TGTGCCATTAGCGGGAGGGGTGAGCTGTTTTTT
TRBD2,TRBJ2-3,TRBV7-9,-,CASSLSPREGTDTQYF,TGTGCCAGCAGCTTATCCCCGCGGGAGGGAACAGATACGCAGTATTTT
-,TRBJ1-3,TRBV7-2,-,CASDSTAGNTIYF,TGTGCCAGCGACAGCACTGCTGGAAACACCATATATTTT
TRBD1,TRBJ1-2,TRBV18,-,CASSPGTGGAIGGYTF,TGTGCCAGCTCACCTGGGACAGGGGGCGCGATCGGAGGCTACACCTTC
-,TRBJ2-7,TRBV11-2,-,CASSLAGFQLTYEQYF,TGTGCCAGCAGCTTAGCGGGGTTCCAATTAACCTACGAGCAGTACTTC
TRBD1,TRBJ2-7,TRBV28,-,CASSSPWGQAYEQYF,TGTGCCAGCAGTTCCCCTTGGGGACAGGCCTACGAGCAGTACTTC
-,TRBJ2-7,TRBV7-8,-,CASSPRDLDATHEQYF,TGTGCCAGCAGCCCAAGGGACTTGGATGCGACCCACGAGCAGTACTTC
-,TRBJ1-5,TRBV19,-,CASTPLRGSNQPQHF,TGTGCCAGTACCCCCCTCCGGGGGAGCAATCAGCCCCAGCATTTT
-,TRBJ1-2,TRBV29-1,-,CSVAVQPRGGYTF,TGCAGCGTTGCGGTACAGCCGCGGGGTGGCTACACCTTC
TRBD2,TRBJ2-1,TRBV5-1,-,CASSGAGGYNEQFF,TGCGCCAGCAGCGGGGCGGGGGGTTACAATGAGCAGTTCTTC
-,TRBJ1-1,TRBV4-1,few,CASSQVQEVNTEAFF,TGCGCCAGCAGCCAAGTGCAGGAGGTAAACACTGAAGCTTTCTTT
TRBD1,TRBJ2-4,TRBV18,-,CASSLSQTGVVNIQYF,TGTGCCAGCTCACTTTCCCAGACAGGGGTTGTAAACATTCAGTACTTC
TRBD1,TRBJ2-5,TRBV7-8,once,CASSQGQEQETQYF,TGTGCCAGCAGCCAGGGACAGGAACAAGAGACCCAGTACTTC
TRBD2,TRBJ2-5,TRBV7-9,-,CASSPLLAGGGETQYF,TGTGCCAGCAGCCCTCTCCTAGCGGGAGGTGGAGAGACCCAGTACTTC
-,TRBJ1-1,TRBV7-9,-,CASVTANSGGEAFF,TGTGCCAGCGTCACCGCTAACTCCGGGGGTGAAGCTTTCTTT
TRBD1,TRBJ2-1,TRBV5-4,-,CASSLSRGNHNEQFF,TGTGCCAGCAGCTTGAGCAGGGGGAACCACAATGAGCAGTTCTTC
TRBD1,TRBJ1-4,TRBV29-1,-,CSAADRGNEKLFF,TGCAGCGCCGCGGACAGGGGTAATGAAAAACTGTTTTTT
-,TRBJ1-2,TRBV7-9,-,CSSSLAPYGYTF,TGTTCCAGCAGCTTGGCCCCCTATGGCTACACCTTC
-,TRBJ2-6,TRBV14,-,CASSQDSPVWAGPGANVLTF,TGTGCCAGCAGCCAAGATTCCCCCGTCTGGGCTGGCCCTGGGGCCAACGTCCTGACTTTC
-,TRBJ2-5,TRBV28,-,CASSEMIGGGETQYF,TGTGCCAGCAGTGAAATGATAGGGGGGGGAGAGACCCAGTACTTC
TRBD2,TRBJ2-3,TRBV5-1,-,CASTLEVAGASTDTQYF,TGCGCCAGCACCCTGGAGGTAGCGGGAGCTAGCACAGATACGCAGTATTTT
-,TRBJ1-5,TRBV19,-,CASSYSTDQPQHF,TGTGCCAGTAGTTATTCCACAGATCAGCCCCAGCATTTT
TRBD2,TRBJ2-1,TRBV6-1,-,CVSSVAAGDHNEQFF,TGTGTCAGCTCAGTCGCAGCGGGAGATCATAATGAGCAGTTCTTC
TRBD1,TRBJ2-2,TRBV13,once,CASSYGQVRVQDTGELFF,TGTGCCAGCAGCTACGGACAGGTTCGTGTTCAGGACACCGGGGAGCTGTTTTTT
-,TRBJ2-7,TRBV19,-,CASIALHLYEQYF,TGTGCCAGTATAGCCCTACATCTCTACGAGCAGTACTTC
-,TRBJ2-7,TRBV6-1,-,CASSGGHSSYEQYF,TGTGCCAGCAGTGGGGGACATAGCTCCTACGAGCAGTACTTC
TRBD1,TRBJ1-2,TRBV10-3,-,CAMQGTGDGGYTF,TGTGCCATGCAGGGGACAGGAGACGGGGGCTACACCTTC
TRBD2,TRBJ2-3,TRBV7-9,-,CASSLLGGRPTDTQYF,TGTGCCAGCAGCTTGCTCGGGGGGAGGCCTACAGATACGCAGTATTTT
TRBD1,TRBJ2-7,TRBV29-1,-,CSVEGTGGVYEQYF,TGCAGCGTTGAAGGGACAGGGGGAGTCTACGAGCAGTACTTC
TRBD2,TRBJ2-1,TRBV11-3,few,CASSHRTGGDEQFF,TGTGCCAGCAGCCACCGTACGGGGGGGGATGAGCAGTTCTTC
-,TRBJ2-7,TRBV13,-,CASSPRAGGEQYF,TGTGCCAGCAGCCCTAGGGCTGGAGGGGAGCAGTACTTC
TRBD2,TRBJ2-2,TRBV2,-,CASKLAGPNTGELFF,TGTGCCAGCAAACTAGCGGGACCGAACACCGGGGAGCTGTTTTTT
-,TRBJ1-1,TRBV11-3,-,CASSLRRDTEAFF,TGTGCCAGCAGCTTGAGGAGGGACACTGAAGCTTTCTTT
-,TRBJ1-1,TRBV11-3,-,CASSLGEAEAFF,TGTGCCAGCAGCTTAGGGGAGGCTGAAGCTTTCTTT
TRBD1,TRBJ2-7,TRBV6-5,few,CASSSTGTGYYEQYF,TGTGCCAGCAGTTCAACCGGGACAGGATACTACGAGCAGTACTTC
-,TRBJ2-7,TRBV6-5,few,CASRPRGGLYEQYF,TGTGCCAGCAGGCCGAGGGGGGGACTCTACGAGCAGTACTTC
-,TRBJ1-5,TRBV7-2,-,CASSTQNGGGQPQHF,TGTGCCAGCAGCACCCAGAACGGGGGTGGACAGCCCCAGCATTTT
TRBD1,TRBJ2-2,TRBV28,-,CASSLRTGFGGELFF,TGTGCCAGCAGCCTTCGGACAGGGTTTGGCGGGGAGCTGTTTTTT
-,TRBJ1-4,TRBV9,-,CASSSQGGPLNEKLFF,TGTGCCAGCAGCTCCCAGGGCGGACCGTTAAATGAAAAACTGTTTTTT
TRBD2,TRBJ2-5,TRBV6-6,-,CASRGGRQGTETQYF,TGTGCCTCCCGGGGGGGGAGGCAGGGGACGGAGACCCAGTACTTC
-,TRBJ2-7,TRBV19,once,CASSMATLGGEQYF,TGTGCCAGTAGTATGGCGACCCTCGGGGGCGAGCAGTACTTC
-,TRBJ1-6,TRBV15,-,CATSPGGSPLHF,TGTGCCACCAGCCCCGGGGGGTCACCCCTCCACTTT
TRBD1,TRBJ2-7,TRBV5-6,-,CASEWTGDLKEQYF,TGTGCCAGCGAGTGGACAGGGGACCTAAAAGAGCAGTACTTC
-,TRBJ1-1,TRBV29-1,-,CSVRQSNTEAFF,TGCAGCGTCAGGCAGAGTAACACTGAAGCTTTCTTT